The present TCR beta chain was sequenced within a study of blood T cell repertoires in COVID-19 (dated by TCRdb to about 2020). Study-level background: Samples from collaborators originated in the United States, Italy and Spain and spanned both the acute and convalescent phases of COVID-19. The prospective study material was composed of cDNA or gDNA derived from T cells, B-cell-depleted T cells, or PBMCs. Subjects who had been exposed to COVID-19, were actively infected with it, or had recovered from it provided the deeply sampled blood TCRbeta repertoires that made up the dataset. The repertoires were released in a freely available public database intended as a resource for research on the immune response to SARS-CoV-2. The samples were drawn from the first 160 participants of the ongoing ImmuneRACE study and from 950 to 1,500 subjects provided by 6 global collaborators. Sample metadata almost always included a de-identified subject ID, COVID-19 status, age in years and sex. Where HLA class I and class II types were available, the types were taken from metadata supplied by the sample provider, not from assay-based typing.

Comments on this clone: The specificity of this receptor is unknown. No much larger clone is present one base from it, and per-base qualities are unavailable.

TCRbeta CDR3 regions were amplified from genomic DNA using the immunoSEQ Assay, a bias-controlled multiplex PCR. The paper's data handling went like this. The number of nucleated cells in each sample was estimated by amplification of reference gene primers within the assay. To quantify the absolute abundance of each unique TCRbeta CDR3 rearrangement, sequence reads were collapsed and filtered. For each sample, productive Simpson clonality was calculated by taking the square root of Simpson's diversity index across productive rearrangements. TCRdb re-hosts the immuneACCESS table, in-frame sequences only. Its copies lack some clones; in the studies checked, an unresolved V gene accounts for under half of them, and the cause for the rest is not known. V and J calls and clone size come straight from that table; D and trimming were deduced from the DNA. Within this sample are under 450,000 clones, with roughly 86% of them counted one time only. The ten largest make up roughly 1.2% of the sample.

The collaborating institutions used their own protocols to collect whole blood in K2EDTA tubes. Collaborator samples were shipped for TCRbeta analysis as frozen whole blood, isolated PBMCs, or DNA extracted from either sample type. What the research found in general, with its limitations: How much clinical and demographic metadata was included differed by source and by participant, and the metadata was provided uncurated.

Material for sequencing was peripheral blood. The source of this sequence is a human donor with acute or convalescent COVID-19. The donor label of this sample is uncertain.

CDR3 sequence: CASSIRRFANTGELFF. The nucleotides are TGTGCCAGCAGCATTAGGAGGTTCGCGAACACCGGGGAGCTGTTTTTT. The chain uses TRBV11-2 and TRBJ2-2; D gene: possibly TRBD2, on 5 matching bases. The V end loses 5 bases and the J end loses 0 bases, and a stretch of 13 bases separates them. The CDR3 contains 16 residues, cysteine and phenylalanine counted. Only the CDR3 DNA stays, 48 bases, in frame from base 1. Based on the germline V gene, the CDR1 and CDR2 sequences are SGHAT and FQNNGV.